The clone carrying this T cell receptor beta chain was seen a handful of times. This could be a read error, since a much larger clone is one nucleotide away. This sample stems from a study of tumor-infiltrating lymphocytes in primary liver carcinoma. TCR beta cDNA was made from 450 to 600 ng total RNA with a constant-region primer. Slightly modified ARM-PCR served as the procedure for the TCR beta libraries. These libraries came from three rounds of nested multiplex PCR. TRBV1-TRBV30 forward primers and a C-beta reverse primer were used in the first two PCR rounds, which each ran for about 10 cycles. TCRdb reprocessed the multiplex PCR reads with MiXCR, giving one entry per CDR3 protein. Of 150,000 to 200,000 distinct CDR3 sequences in the sample, around four fifths were seen once. Unsorted bulk tissue (about 19-33 mg) underwent RNA and DNA co-extraction. Resection treated the patients' primary liver carcinoma. Five discrete regions of every tumor underwent sampling. Viable tumor cell content exceeded 85% in every tumor sample.

CDR1 is GTSNPN, CDR2 SVGIG, per germline (reference sequence). CDR3 length equals 16 residues. V usage is TRBV30 and J usage is TRBJ2-1; TRBD2 might be the D (6 bases). The clonotype comes from a man aged 35-49 years with primary liver carcinoma and hepatitis B virus infection. Specimen: tumor tissue from primary liver carcinoma. The CDR3 nucleotides are TGTGTCTGGAGGAAAGAGGCTAGCGACCCCTACAATGAGCAGTTCTTC. As protein: CVWRKEASDPYNEQFF. Together with reference TRBV30 and TRBJ2-1, the CDR3 gives the full variable domain: SQTIHQWPATLVQPVGSPLSLECTVEGTSNPNLYWYRQAAGRGLQLLFYSVGIGQISSEVPQNLSASRPQDRQFILSSKKLLLSDSGFYLCVWRKEASDPYNEQFFGPGTRLTVL.